This T cell receptor beta chain is drawn from a study of blood T cell repertoires in COVID-19. As for the study in general: Spain, Italy and the United States supplied samples that represented acute and convalescent COVID-19. The analysed material was cDNA or gDNA that came from T cells, B-cell-depleted T cells, or PBMCs.

Per the study methods: Estimation of nucleated cell counts was performed using reference gene primer amplification. This table comes from immunoSEQ multiplex PCR, and its TCRdb copy is limited to in-frame clones, with some not included. V, J and clone size reflect that table, while D and trimming were determined from the DNA. The sample lists 150,000 to 200,000 clones, roughly 75% seen once, with approximately 6.2% in the top ten. The CDR3 is made up of 12 amino acids. The ends were cut back, 4 bases at V and 6 bases at J, with 6 bases in the middle. The V gene's germline CDR1 is LNHDA and CDR2 SQIVND (reference sequence).

What was sequenced was peripheral blood. The rearrangement uses TRBV19 and TRBJ2-2; D possibly corresponds to TRBD1 (6 bases). This TCR was recovered from a man between 65 and 80 years old with active or convalescent COVID-19. CDR3 sequence (DNA): TGTGCCAGTAGTACAGGGGCCGGGGAGCTGTTTTTT. Translated: CASSTGAGELFF.